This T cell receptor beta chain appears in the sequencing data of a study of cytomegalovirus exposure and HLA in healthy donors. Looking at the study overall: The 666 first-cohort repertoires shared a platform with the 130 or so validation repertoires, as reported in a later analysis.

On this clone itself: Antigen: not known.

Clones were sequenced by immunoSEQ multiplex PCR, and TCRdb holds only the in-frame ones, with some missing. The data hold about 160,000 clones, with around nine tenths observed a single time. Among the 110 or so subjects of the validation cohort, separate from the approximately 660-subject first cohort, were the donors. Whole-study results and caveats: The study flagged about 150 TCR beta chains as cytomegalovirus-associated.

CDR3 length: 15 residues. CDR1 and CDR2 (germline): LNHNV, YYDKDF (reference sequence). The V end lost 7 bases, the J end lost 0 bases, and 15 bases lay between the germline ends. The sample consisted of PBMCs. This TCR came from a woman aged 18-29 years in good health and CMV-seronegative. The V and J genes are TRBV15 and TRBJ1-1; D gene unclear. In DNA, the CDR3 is TGTGCCACCAACCTGGCCCCATCCCTGAACACTGAAGCTTTCTTT. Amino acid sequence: CATNLAPSLNTEAFF.